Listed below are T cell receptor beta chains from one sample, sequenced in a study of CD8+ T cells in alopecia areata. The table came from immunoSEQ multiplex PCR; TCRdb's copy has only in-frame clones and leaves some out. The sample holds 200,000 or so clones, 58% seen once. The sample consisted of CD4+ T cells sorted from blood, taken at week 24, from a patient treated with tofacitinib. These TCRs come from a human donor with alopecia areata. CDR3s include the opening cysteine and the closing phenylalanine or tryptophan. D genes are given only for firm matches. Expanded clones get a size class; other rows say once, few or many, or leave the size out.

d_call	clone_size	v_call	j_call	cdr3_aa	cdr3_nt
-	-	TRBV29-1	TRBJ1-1	CSVERGRNTEAFF	TGCAGCGTTGAGAGAGGACGGAACACTGAAGCTTTCTTT
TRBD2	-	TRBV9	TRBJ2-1	CASRPGTSSYNEQFF	TGTGCCAGCAGGCCCGGGACTAGCTCCTACAATGAGCAGTTCTTC
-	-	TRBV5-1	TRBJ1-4	CASATGGDEKLFF	TGCGCCAGCGCTACAGGAGGGGATGAAAAACTGTTTTTT
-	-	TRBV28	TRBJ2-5	CASSPPRGASQETQYF	TGTGCCAGCAGTCCCCCACGCGGGGCTAGCCAAGAGACCCAGTACTTC
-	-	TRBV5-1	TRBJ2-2	CASSSGIYTGELFF	TGCGCCAGCAGCTCCGGGATCTACACCGGGGAGCTGTTTTTT
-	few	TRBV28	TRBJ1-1	CASSLYSLNTEAFF	TGTGCCAGCAGTTTATACAGCCTGAACACTGAAGCTTTCTTT
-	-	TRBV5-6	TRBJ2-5	CASSVRETQYF	TGTGCCAGCAGCGTGCGGGAGACCCAGTACTTC
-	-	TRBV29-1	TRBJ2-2	CSVSPSSPKNTGELFF	TGCAGCGTTAGCCCTAGCAGCCCTAAGAACACCGGGGAGCTGTTTTTT
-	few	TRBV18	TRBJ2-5	CASSRSPGEETQYF	TGTGCCAGCTCACGTTCCCCCGGGGAGGAGACCCAGTACTTC
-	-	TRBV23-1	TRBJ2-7	CASSQRKESYEQYF	TGCGCCAGCAGTCAACGAAAGGAGTCCTACGAGCAGTACTTC
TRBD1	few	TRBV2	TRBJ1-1	CASRDRGLSGRTEAFF	TGTGCCAGCAGGGACAGGGGGCTTAGCGGAAGAACTGAAGCTTTCTTT
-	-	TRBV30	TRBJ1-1	CAWTGMNTEAFF	TGTGCCTGGACTGGTATGAACACTGAAGCTTTCTTT
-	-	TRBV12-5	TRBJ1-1	CASGLVLGTQENTEAFF	TGTGCTAGTGGTTTGGTACTCGGGACACAGGAAAACACTGAAGCTTTCTTT
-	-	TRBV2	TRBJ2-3	CASSGDPGGSADTQYF	TGTGCCAGCAGTGGGGACCCCGGGGGTTCGGCAGATACGCAGTATTTT
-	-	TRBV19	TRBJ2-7	CASSLMGARDPGEQYF	TGTGCCAGTAGTCTCATGGGGGCCAGGGATCCGGGCGAGCAGTACTTC
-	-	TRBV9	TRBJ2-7	CASSALGGASYEQYF	TGTGCCAGCAGCGCCCTAGGCGGGGCGTCCTACGAGCAGTACTTC
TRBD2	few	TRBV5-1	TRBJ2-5	CASSRGTSMETQYF	TGCGCCAGCAGCCGTGGGACTAGCATGGAGACCCAGTACTTC
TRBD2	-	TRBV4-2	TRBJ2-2	CASSPGAGGLGELFF	TGTGCCAGCAGCCCTGGCGCGGGGGGCCTCGGGGAGCTGTTTTTT
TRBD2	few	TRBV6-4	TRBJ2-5	CASSATGLAETQYF	TGTGCCAGCAGTGCCACCGGACTAGCGGAGACCCAGTACTTC
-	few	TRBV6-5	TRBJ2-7	CASSKAGTDGEQYF	TGTGCCAGCAGCAAAGCCGGGACCGACGGCGAGCAGTACTTC
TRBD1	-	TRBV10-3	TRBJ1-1	CAISPGQGMNTEAFF	TGTGCCATCAGCCCTGGACAGGGGATGAACACTGAAGCTTTCTTT
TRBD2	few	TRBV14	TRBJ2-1	CASSRRLARGNEQFF	TGTGCCAGCAGCCGCCGACTAGCGAGGGGCAATGAGCAGTTCTTC
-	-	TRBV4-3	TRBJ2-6	CASSQGQGAQAGANVLTF	TGCGCCAGCAGCCAAGGGCAAGGGGCTCAAGCTGGGGCCAACGTCCTGACTTTC
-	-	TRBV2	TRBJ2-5	CASSLGGRPETQYF	TGTGCCAGCAGCTTAGGGGGACGACCAGAGACCCAGTACTTC